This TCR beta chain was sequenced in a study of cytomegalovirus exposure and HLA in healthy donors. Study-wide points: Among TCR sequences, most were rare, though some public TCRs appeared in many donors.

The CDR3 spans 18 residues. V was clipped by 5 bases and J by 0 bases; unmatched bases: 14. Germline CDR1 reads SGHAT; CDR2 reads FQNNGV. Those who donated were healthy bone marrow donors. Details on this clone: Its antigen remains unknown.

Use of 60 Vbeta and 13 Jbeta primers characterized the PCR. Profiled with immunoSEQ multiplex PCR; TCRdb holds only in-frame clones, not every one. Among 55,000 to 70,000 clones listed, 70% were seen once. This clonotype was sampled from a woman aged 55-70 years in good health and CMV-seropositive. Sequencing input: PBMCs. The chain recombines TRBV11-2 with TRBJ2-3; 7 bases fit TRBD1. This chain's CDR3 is CASSPRDRVLISTDTQYF. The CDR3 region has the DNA TGTGCCAGCAGCCCGAGAGACAGGGTCTTGATCAGCACAGATACGCAGTATTTT.